This TCR beta chain was captured in a study of Tregs in tolerant kidney transplant recipients. Looking at the study overall: Recipients received nonmyeloablative bone marrow transplants from related graft donors, with transient mixed chimerism.

Thawed PBMCs were rested overnight at 37°C with around 200 IU/ml IL-2 before regulatory T cell sorting. A remark on this clone: No antigen is known for it.

V lost 5 bases, J lost 0 bases, and 9 bases stayed unmatched. This CDR3 has 17 amino acids. Per germline, CDR1 SEHNR and CDR2 FQNEAQ (reference sequence). Study conclusions and caveats: For some patients, primers changed over time, blocking nucleotide-level comparison. This study did not directly address biological reproducibility.

Clones were read by immunoSEQ multiplex PCR, and TCRdb kept only the in-frame ones, dropping some. This sample has some 4,000 clones; 80% to 90% occur once, and the top ten carry about 1.5%. The TCR sequence derives from a human donor who received a combined kidney and bone marrow transplant. The chain uses TRBV7-9 and TRBJ2-1, with 8 bases fitting TRBD2. This specimen consisted of Tregs from blood, obtained before the transplant. CDR3 residues: CASSGRTSRSSYNEQFF. The CDR3 DNA reads as TGTGCCAGCAGCGGTCGGACTAGCAGGAGCTCCTACAATGAGCAGTTCTTC.